Listed below are T cell receptor beta chains from one sample, sequenced in a study of T cell responses to AZD1222 COVID-19 vaccine. TCRdb keeps only in-frame clones here, not all; method: immunoSEQ multiplex PCR. In the table there are some 120,000 clones, roughly nine tenths of which are singletons. Material: peripheral blood, obtained on day 0 of AZD1222 vaccination. The source is an adult in good health. The CDR3 runs from the conserved cysteine through the conserved F or W. Each record gives: D gene, V gene, clone size, J gene, CDR3 DNA, CDR3 protein. D genes are given only for firm matches. Rows may omit the clone size; those that give it use once, few, many or a size class.

D: NA; V: TRBV9; size: NA; J: TRBJ1-2; DNA: TGTGCCAGCAGCGTCGACGGAGGGCTAGGCGGCTACACCTTC; CDR3: CASSVDGGLGGYTF
D: NA; V: TRBV7-9; size: NA; J: TRBJ1-4; DNA: TGTGCCAGCAGCCCACAGGGATGGAATGAAAAACTGTTTTTT; CDR3: CASSPQGWNEKLFF
D: TRBD2; V: TRBV7-9; size: once; J: TRBJ2-3; DNA: TGTGCCAGCAGCCCCGGGACTAGCGGGGTCGGTACGCAGTATTTT; CDR3: CASSPGTSGVGTQYF
D: NA; V: TRBV10-3; size: once; J: TRBJ2-7; DNA: TGTGCCATCAGTGCAATCGGGGACGGGGGCTCCTACGAGCAGTACTTC; CDR3: CAISAIGDGGSYEQYF
D: NA; V: TRBV2; size: NA; J: TRBJ1-5; DNA: TGTGCCAGCACCCCCAGGGCCTCCGAGCCCCAGCATTTT; CDR3: CASTPRASEPQHF
D: TRBD1; V: TRBV27; size: NA; J: TRBJ2-7; DNA: TGTGCCAGCAGTTCCCAACCCCCGACAGGGGGCGGAGAGCAGTACTTC; CDR3: CASSSQPPTGGGEQYF
D: TRBD2; V: TRBV6-1; size: once; J: TRBJ2-3; DNA: TGTGCCAGCGGTCAAGCGGGAGGGCCCTTCCCAGATACGCAGTATTTT; CDR3: CASGQAGGPFPDTQYF
D: NA; V: TRBV21-1; size: NA; J: TRBJ2-7; DNA: TGTGCCAGCAGCAAAGCCACGGGACTAGCGGGGGGGCGGACCTACGAGCAGTACTTC; CDR3: CASSKATGLAGGRTYEQYF
D: NA; V: TRBV5-1; size: NA; J: TRBJ2-1; DNA: TGCGCCAGCAGCTTGGTATGGGGTTCCTACAATGAGCAGTTCTTC; CDR3: CASSLVWGSYNEQFF
D: TRBD1; V: TRBV2; size: NA; J: TRBJ1-2; DNA: TGTGCCAGCCAAGCCACCGGGACAGGAAACTATGGCTACACCTTC; CDR3: CASQATGTGNYGYTF
D: NA; V: TRBV5-1; size: NA; J: TRBJ2-1; DNA: TGCGCCAGCAGCTTAGGCGGAGCATACAATGAGCAGTTCTTC; CDR3: CASSLGGAYNEQFF
D: TRBD1; V: TRBV28; size: NA; J: TRBJ1-2; DNA: TGTGCCAGCAGTTTCACCGGACAGGGGTTTTCTGGCTACACCTTC; CDR3: CASSFTGQGFSGYTF
D: TRBD1; V: TRBV2; size: NA; J: TRBJ2-2; DNA: TGTGCCAGCAGTGTTTCTCGGGACAGGGCGACCGGGGAGCTGTTTTTT; CDR3: CASSVSRDRATGELFF
D: NA; V: TRBV5-6; size: NA; J: TRBJ2-7; DNA: TGTGCCAGCAGCTCCCTGGTGGCGGGGACAGACTTGACCTACGAGCAGTACTTC; CDR3: CASSSLVAGTDLTYEQYF
D: NA; V: TRBV18; size: NA; J: TRBJ1-6; DNA: TGTGCCAGCTCACCGGACAGCTATAATTCACCCCTCCACTTT; CDR3: CASSPDSYNSPLHF
D: TRBD2; V: TRBV7-2; size: NA; J: TRBJ2-1; DNA: TGTGCCAGCAGCGCCCGACTAGCTGGCGAGCAGTTCTTC; CDR3: CASSARLAGEQFF
D: NA; V: TRBV5-4; size: NA; J: TRBJ1-5; DNA: TGTGCCAGCAGCTGGTTTGGACCCCAGCATTTT; CDR3: CASSWFGPQHF
D: NA; V: TRBV11-2; size: few; J: TRBJ2-2; DNA: TGTGCCAGCAGACCGGGGACAGGGGAGCTGTTTTTT; CDR3: CASRPGTGELFF
D: TRBD2; V: TRBV11-2; size: NA; J: TRBJ2-3; DNA: TGTGCCAGCAGCTTATGGGAGGGGCGCACAGATACGCAGTATTTT; CDR3: CASSLWEGRTDTQYF
D: NA; V: TRBV15; size: once; J: TRBJ2-7; DNA: TGTGCCACCAGCAGAGATTGGTTTACAGCCTACGAGCAGTACTTC; CDR3: CATSRDWFTAYEQYF
D: TRBD1; V: TRBV11-3; size: NA; J: TRBJ2-7; DNA: TGTGCCAGCAGCTCGATCGGACAGGGGAGGGCCTTCGAGCAGTACTTC; CDR3: CASSSIGQGRAFEQYF
D: NA; V: TRBV25-1; size: NA; J: TRBJ2-1; DNA: TGTGCCAGCAGTGACCCGGGACCATTCTCCTACAATGAGCAGTTCTTC; CDR3: CASSDPGPFSYNEQFF
D: TRBD1; V: TRBV25-1; size: NA; J: TRBJ1-1; DNA: TGTGCCAGCAGTGGGAGGGGGCACACTGAAGCTTTCTTT; CDR3: CASSGRGHTEAFF
D: NA; V: TRBV5-1; size: NA; J: TRBJ1-2; DNA: TGCGCCAGCAGCCCATACAGTTCCGCTAACTATGGCTACACCTTC; CDR3: CASSPYSSANYGYTF
D: TRBD2; V: TRBV5-1; size: NA; J: TRBJ2-3; DNA: TGCGCCAGCAGCTTGGGGGCCCGTAGCGGGGGTACAGATACGCAGTATTTT; CDR3: CASSLGARSGGTDTQYF
D: NA; V: TRBV18; size: NA; J: TRBJ2-7; DNA: TGTGCCAGCTCAGCGGACCTCGGATACGAGCAGTACTTC; CDR3: CASSADLGYEQYF
D: TRBD1; V: TRBV28; size: NA; J: TRBJ2-3; DNA: TGTGCCAGCAGTTTCGGGACAGACGGCACAGATACGCAGTATTTT; CDR3: CASSFGTDGTDTQYF
D: TRBD2; V: TRBV11-3; size: once; J: TRBJ2-7; DNA: TGTGCCAGCAGCGCACCGGGACTAGCGTCATACGAGCAGTACTTC; CDR3: CASSAPGLASYEQYF
D: NA; V: TRBV7-2; size: NA; J: TRBJ2-5; DNA: TGTGCCAGCAGCGGATCGGCGGGACCCCAAGAGACCCAGTACTTC; CDR3: CASSGSAGPQETQYF
D: NA; V: TRBV10-2; size: NA; J: TRBJ1-5; DNA: TGCGCCAGCAGTGAAGAGAAGACGGGACATAGCAATCAGCCCCAGCATTTT; CDR3: CASSEEKTGHSNQPQHF
D: NA; V: TRBV10-1; size: few; J: TRBJ2-2; DNA: TGCGCCAGCAGTGATTCGGCGCCCGGCACCGGGGAGCTGTTTTTT; CDR3: CASSDSAPGTGELFF
D: NA; V: TRBV30; size: few; J: TRBJ1-2; DNA: TGTGCCTGGGGTACCGGAGGTGTCGGCTACACCTTC; CDR3: CAWGTGGVGYTF
D: TRBD1; V: TRBV10-2; size: NA; J: TRBJ1-5; DNA: TGCGCCAGCAGTGATCGACAGGGGATGAGGGAACAGCCCCAGCATTTT; CDR3: CASSDRQGMREQPQHF
D: TRBD2; V: TRBV7-8; size: NA; J: TRBJ2-7; DNA: TGTGCCAGCAGCCCGAACGGGGGGGAGCAGTACTTC; CDR3: CASSPNGGEQYF
D: NA; V: TRBV6-5; size: NA; J: TRBJ1-3; DNA: TGTGCCGTACTCAGCGGCACTGGAAACACCATATATTTT; CDR3: CAVLSGTGNTIYF
D: NA; V: TRBV6-2/TRBV6-3; size: NA; J: TRBJ2-7; DNA: TGTGCCAGCAGTTACGTTGGGGGGTACGAGCAGTACTTC; CDR3: CASSYVGGYEQYF
D: NA; V: TRBV7-9; size: NA; J: TRBJ1-5; DNA: TGTGCCAGCAGCTTCGAACAGAATCAGCCCCAGCATTTT; CDR3: CASSFEQNQPQHF
D: TRBD2; V: TRBV4-2; size: NA; J: TRBJ2-3; DNA: TGTGCCAGCAGCCAAGAAGGAGTAGCGGGAGTCCCAGATACGCAGTATTTT; CDR3: CASSQEGVAGVPDTQYF
D: NA; V: TRBV4-3; size: few; J: TRBJ1-5; DNA: TGCGCCAGCAGCCAAGATCTCGGTTTAAATCAGCCCCAGCATTTT; CDR3: CASSQDLGLNQPQHF
D: TRBD1; V: TRBV13; size: NA; J: TRBJ2-7; DNA: TGTGCCAGCAGCCCGGCTGACAGGGGCTACGAGCAGTACTTC; CDR3: CASSPADRGYEQYF
D: TRBD1; V: TRBV19; size: NA; J: TRBJ2-7; DNA: TGTGCCAGTAGTATAACAGGGGCCACCTACGAGCAGTACTTC; CDR3: CASSITGATYEQYF
D: NA; V: TRBV27; size: NA; J: TRBJ2-7; DNA: TGTGCCAGCAGTCGGGGGGATCAGGGGACCTACGAGCAGTACTTC; CDR3: CASSRGDQGTYEQYF
D: NA; V: TRBV19; size: NA; J: TRBJ1-2; DNA: TGTGCCAGTAGCCCTGCCCTCGGGCCCTATGGCTACACCTTC; CDR3: CASSPALGPYGYTF
D: TRBD2; V: TRBV7-9; size: NA; J: TRBJ2-7; DNA: TGTGCCAGCAGCTTATCCCCGGTTTTCCCGGGAGGTTTGTACGAGCAGTACTTC; CDR3: CASSLSPVFPGGLYEQYF
D: NA; V: TRBV3-1/TRBV3-2; size: NA; J: TRBJ1-4; DNA: TGTGCCAGCAGCCAAAATTCCGGGACCATATTGTCAAAACTGTTTTTT; CDR3: CASSQNSGTILSKLFF
D: TRBD2; V: TRBV9; size: NA; J: TRBJ2-5; DNA: TGTGCCAGCAGCGTGGGGACTAGCGGGGGGGAGACCCAGTACTTC; CDR3: CASSVGTSGGETQYF
D: NA; V: TRBV19; size: NA; J: TRBJ1-3; DNA: TGTGCCAGTAGTATAGGTGGCAGCTCTGGAAACACCATATATTTT; CDR3: CASSIGGSSGNTIYF
D: NA; V: TRBV6-1; size: NA; J: TRBJ2-3; DNA: TGTGCCAGCAGCGAAACCGGCGCGCGGCGCACAGATACGCAGTATTTT; CDR3: CASSETGARRTDTQYF
D: NA; V: TRBV9; size: NA; J: TRBJ1-1; DNA: TGTGCCACGGGCGCAGGGTTGGACACTGAAGCTTTCTTT; CDR3: CATGAGLDTEAFF
D: TRBD2; V: TRBV6-5; size: NA; J: TRBJ2-5; DNA: TGTGCCAGCAAGGGGTTTAGCGGGATGAAAGAGACCCAGTACTTC; CDR3: CASKGFSGMKETQYF
D: NA; V: TRBV11-3; size: NA; J: TRBJ2-7; DNA: TGTGCCAGCAGCTTACCAGGAGCCCGGTCCCCCTACGAGCAGTACTTC; CDR3: CASSLPGARSPYEQYF
D: NA; V: TRBV6-5; size: NA; J: TRBJ2-7; DNA: TGTGCCAGCAGTTACTCAGGATTTTCCTACGAGCAGTACTTC; CDR3: CASSYSGFSYEQYF
D: TRBD1; V: TRBV4-1; size: NA; J: TRBJ1-2; DNA: TGCGCCAGCAGCCAGACCACAGGGGGGGACTATGGCTACACCTTC; CDR3: CASSQTTGGDYGYTF
D: NA; V: TRBV13; size: NA; J: TRBJ1-1; DNA: TGTGCCAGCAGCAACCCCGGGAAGGGGTACACTGAAGCTTTCTTT; CDR3: CASSNPGKGYTEAFF